The 21 T cell receptor beta chains presented below share a single source sample, sequenced in a study of metastatic and nonmetastatic thyroid tumors. TCRdb re-clonotyped the PCR reads via MiXCR. The repertoire holds around 45,000 clones, about 3.3% seen once, with 8% to 10% in the top ten. Thyroid surgery took place with no prior treatment in any patient. Sequenced input: blood. The receptors were sampled from a female donor with papillary thyroid cancer or a benign thyroid nodule (not recorded which). Some clones in this sample may be carry-over from other donors' samples.

This clone came up many times. The genes are TRBV12-3 or TRBV12-4 and TRBJ2-7; D may be TRBD1 or TRBD2 (5 bases each). V was trimmed by 1 base and J by 3 bases, leaving 10 bases between them. CDR3 size: 14 residues. The CDR3 DNA reads as TGTGCCAGCAGTTTAGTCAGGGACGTCTACGAGCAGTACTTC. Translating it yields CASSLVRDVYEQYF.

This clone was seen ten or more times. The rearrangement links TRBV28 to TRBJ2-7, with D perhaps assigned TRBD1 or TRBD2 (7 bases each). Per the germline V gene, CDR1 is MDHEN and CDR2 is SYDVKM. V was pared by 8 bases and J by 4 bases, with 30 bases between. The CDR3 extends over 18 amino acids. The CDR3 reads CASPPGGTASFLRYEQYF. CDR3 DNA sequence: TGTGCCAGCCCTCCCGGGGGGACAGCCTCTTTTTTGAGGTACGAGCAGTACTTC. Looking up the rest from reference TRBV28 and TRBJ2-7 gives the full variable domain: DVKVTQSSRYLVKRTGEKVFLECVQDMDHENMFWYRQDPGLGLRLIYFSYDVKMKEKGDIPEGYSVSREKKERFSLILESASTNQTSMYLCASPPGGTASFLRYEQYFGPGTRLTVT.

This clone has at least ten counts. This rearrangement joins TRBV20-1 to TRBJ2-1; no clear D. CDR3 length equals 14 residues. V gave up 0 bases and J gave up 3 bases, with 9 bases separating them. Germline V lookup: CDR1 DFQATT, CDR2 SNEGSKA (reference sequence). The CDR3 coding sequence is TGCAGTGCTAGAGATTGGCGGAACTACAATGAGCAGTTCTTC. As protein: CSARDWRNYNEQFF.

This clone was counted at least ten times. This chain connects TRBV19 to TRBJ1-4; TRBD1 matches at 8 bases. Germline lookup yields CDR1 LNHDA and CDR2 SQIVND (reference sequence). This CDR3 contains 15 residues. V shed 5 bases and J 8 bases; nucleotides not matched to a gene: 10. The DNA for the CDR3 is TGTGCCAGTAGTGCCGGACAGGGCATTAGAGAAAAACTGTTTTTT. Its protein is CASSAGQGIREKLFF.

This clone was seen a few times. V usage is TRBV11-2 and J usage is TRBJ2-7; the D gene could be TRBD1 or TRBD2 (5 bases each). V was clipped by 2 bases and J by 2 bases, with 13 bases between them. This CDR3 contains 15 residues. Germline assignment: CDR1 SGHAT and CDR2 FQNNGV. This chain's CDR3 is CASSLIGTEPYEQYF. CDR3 sequence (DNA): TGTGCCAGCAGCTTAATCGGGACGGAACCCTACGAGCAGTACTTC. Drawing the rest from reference TRBV11-2 and TRBJ2-7, the complete variable domain is EAGVAQSPRYKIIEKRQSVAFWCNPISGHATLYWYQQILGQGPKLLIQFQNNGVVDDSQLPKDRFSAERLKGVDSTLKIQPAKLEDSAVYLCASSLIGTEPYEQYFGPGTRLTVT.

This clone appeared many times. In the same sample, other DNA sequences code for this CDR3. V and J are TRBV19 and TRBJ1-1; TRBD1 matches at 8 bases. The V and J ends lost 7 bases and 0 bases, in that order; junction bases with no gene match: 4. This CDR3 region has 14 residues. Germline CDR1 and CDR2: LNHDA and SQIVND (reference sequence). The CDR3 sequence: CASIADRVNTEAFF. As DNA, the CDR3 is TGTGCCAGTATCGCGGACAGGGTGAACACTGAAGCTTTCTTT.

This clone has at least ten counts. This clone may be a read error of a much larger clone one base away. The rearrangement uses TRBV7-9 and TRBJ1-3; no firm D call. Looked up from germline, CDR1 is SEHNR and CDR2 is FQNEAQ (reference sequence). The CDR3 sequence is 11 residues long. The CDR3 nucleotides are TGTGCCAGCAGCTCGGGAAACACCATACATTTT. Translating it yields CASSSGNTIHF.

In this sample, this clone turned up many times. The chain recombines TRBV4-1 with TRBJ2-4, with 11 bases fitting TRBD1. With V trimmed by 5 bases and J by 8 bases, 8 bases remained unmatched. CDR3 length: 15 amino acids. Germline V gene sequence: CDR1 MGHRA, CDR2 YSYEKL. The CDR3 spells CASSKGQGAPDIQYF. In DNA form, the CDR3 reads TGCGCCAGCAGCAAAGGACAGGGGGCGCCGGACATTCAGTACTTC.

This clone was recorded at least ten times. The chain recombines TRBV6-1 with TRBJ2-3; 10 bases map to TRBD1. Germline CDR1 and CDR2: MNHNS and SASEGT. The CDR3 has 18 amino acids. V was pared by 8 bases and J by 1 base, with 15 bases of the junction left unmatched. DNA of the CDR3: TGTGCCAGCGGGCCAGTTGGGGCGACAGGGGGCGGCACAGATACGCAGTATTTT. This codes for CASGPVGATGGGTDTQYF.

This clone has more than one count but fewer than ten. This sequence joins TRBV28 and TRBJ1-2; D remains unclear. V lost 2 bases to trimming and J lost 2 bases, with 0 bases between them. The CDR3 has 11 residues. From germline, CDR1 is MDHEN and CDR2 SYDVKM. The CDR3 DNA reads as TGTGCCAGCAGTTTAAACTATGGCTACACCTTC. It encodes CASSLNYGYTF.

Notes on this clone: The junction shows a germline mismatch at one end, possibly a read error. The rearrangement links TRBV13 to TRBJ1-6; perhaps TRBD1 as D (5 bases). The germline gives CDR1 PRHDT, CDR2 FYEKMQ (reference sequence). This CDR3 has 14 residues. CDR3 DNA: TGTGTCAGCAGCAACCGGGACGTTCATTCACCCCTCCACTTT. Its protein is CVSSNRDVHSPLHF.

This clone was observed many times. A much bigger clone sits one base away, suggesting this may be a read error. The chain joins TRBV4-2 to TRBJ2-6; D gene unclear. Germline loops: CDR1 LGHNA, CDR2 YNFKEQ. The CDR3 spans 14 residues. The CDR3 region is CASGQVVGANVLTF. CDR3 DNA: TGTGCCAGCGGCCAAGTTGTTGGGGCCAACGTCCTGACTTTC.

This clone was detected many times. J is TRBJ1-5 and V is TRBV30; the D gene is possibly TRBD1 (5 bases). The CDR3 covers 16 residues. The germline CDR1 and CDR2 sequences are GTSNPN and SVGIG (reference sequence). Between the trimmed V and J ends, which lost 0 bases and 4 bases, there was a span of 16 bases. Written as DNA, the CDR3 is TGTGCCTGGAGTGTACAAGGAGGGGCAGGGAATCAGCCCCAGCATTTT. Translated, it gives CAWSVQGGAGNQPQHF.

This clone was seen repeatedly, ten times or more. The chain uses TRBV5-1 and TRBJ1-6; the D gene is possibly TRBD1 (5 bases). Trimming stripped 1 base from V and 7 bases from J, with 12 bases between. Germline-derived CDR1 and CDR2 are SGHRS and YFSETQ. CDR3 size: 15 residues. Here the CDR3 DNA reads TGCGCCAGCAGCTTGTTAGCGGCAGGGAATTCACCCCTCCACTTT. This gives the protein CASSLLAAGNSPLHF. The full variable domain, rest sourced from reference TRBV5-1 and TRBJ1-6, is KAGVTQTPRYLIKTRGQQVTLSCSPISGHRSVSWYQQTPGQGLQFLFEYFSETQRNKGNFPGRFSGRQFSNSRSEMNVSTLELGDSALYLCASSLLAAGNSPLHFGNGTRLTVT.

In this sample, this clone turned up many times. Here the CDR3 reads CATSRGGLGQPQHF. Written as DNA, the CDR3 is TGTGCCACCAGCAGAGGAGGTTTGGGGCAGCCCCAGCATTTT. This chain connects TRBV15 to TRBJ1-5; D uncertain. V was shortened by 1 base and J by 7 bases, with 11 bases between the two germline ends. Germline lookup yields CDR1 LNHNV and CDR2 YYDKDF (reference sequence). The CDR3 is 14 amino acids.

This clone was counted a few times. The V and J genes are TRBV3-1 and TRBJ1-3, with a tentative D call TRBD1 (5 bases). There are 14 residues in the CDR3. Per germline, CDR1 LGHDT and CDR2 YNNKEL (reference sequence). V dropped 4 bases and J dropped 0 bases, with 7 bases sitting between them. The CDR3 loop is CASSRDHSGNTIYF. CDR3 nucleotides: TGTGCCAGCAGCCGGGACCACTCTGGAAACACCATATATTTT.

This clone showed up just a few times. The rearrangement uses TRBV6-1 and TRBJ2-7; 9 bases fit TRBD1. J was trimmed by 5 bases and V by 7 bases; bases with no gene match: 12. Per the germline V gene, CDR1 is MNHNS and CDR2 is SASEGT. The CDR3 covers 15 residues. The CDR3 DNA reads as TGTGCCAGCATCTCCCCCCGGGACAGGGCCCACGAGCAGTACTTC. Its protein product is CASISPRDRAHEQYF.

This clone occurred a few times. This sequence joins TRBV6-1 and TRBJ2-7, with D possibly being TRBD1 or TRBD2 (7 bases each). Germline-derived CDR1 and CDR2 are MNHNS and SASEGT. The CDR3 consists of 13 residues. Trimming pared 11 bases from V and 5 bases from J, leaving 19 bases between. The CDR3 nucleotides read TGTGCCTTACAACGGGGGGACAGTGACGAGCAGTACTTC. It translates to CALQRGDSDEQYF.

There are many counts of this clone. The chain has TRBV5-5 and TRBJ2-5, with TRBD2 matching over 10 bases. Germline trimming cut 0 bases from V and 4 bases from J; bases unmatched to any gene: 0. The CDR3 is 14 amino acids. Germline CDR1 SGHKS, CDR2 YYEKEE (reference sequence). The CDR3 DNA is TGTGCCAGCAGCTTGGGACTAGCGGGAGAGACCCAGTACTTC. Translated, it gives CASSLGLAGETQYF.

This clone was picked up many times. V is TRBV6-2 or TRBV6-3 and J is TRBJ1-2; D uncertain. V dropped 7 bases and J dropped 6 bases, with 18 bases sitting between them. The CDR3 contains 14 residues. CDR1 is MNHEY and CDR2 is SVGEGT in the germline V gene. The CDR3: CASNVPGRIDGYTF. CDR3 bases: TGTGCCAGCAACGTTCCGGGGAGGATCGATGGCTACACCTTC.

This clone was seen ten or more times. The genes are TRBV30 and TRBJ1-1; no definite D call. CDR1 is GTSNPN, CDR2 SVGIG, per germline (reference sequence). V was cut by 4 bases and J by 1 base, with 7 bases left in between. CDR3 size: 12 residues. This CDR3 reads CAWNRGNTEAFF. In DNA form, the CDR3 reads TGTGCCTGGAACCGGGGGAACACTGAAGCTTTCTTT. Full variable domain (remainder filled in from reference TRBV30 and TRBJ1-1): SQTIHQWPATLVQPVGSPLSLECTVEGTSNPNLYWYRQAAGRGLQLLFYSVGIGQISSEVPQNLSASRPQDRQFILSSKKLLLSDSGFYLCAWNRGNTEAFFGQGTRLTVV.